The sequence of this T cell receptor (beta chain) was determined in a study of cytotoxic CD8 clonotypes in ibrutinib-treated CLL. Across the whole study: Response sampling took place at median 12 months of treatment, range 6 to 36.

Study conclusions and caveats: Whereas clonality rose at ibrutinib response, it declined toward baseline at progression.

Genomic DNA in an amount of approximately 2 micrograms was extracted from cryopreserved PBMCs and used for the preparation of TCR beta libraries. In the case of this clone: Its target is unknown.

Trimming at V came to 0 bases and at J to 6 bases, leaving 13 bases not matched to a gene. CDR1 is LGHNA and CDR2 is YNFKEQ in the germline V gene. The CDR3 spans 18 residues. The data were produced by immunoSEQ multiplex PCR, yet TCRdb's version contains in-frame clones alone and is incomplete. This sample has 75,000 to 90,000 clones, with over 80% found just once. The TCR originated in a human donor with chronic lymphocytic leukemia. V and J are TRBV4-2 and TRBJ2-3; 9 nucleotides align to TRBD2. This sample comprised PBMCs, obtained after 24 months of ibrutinib treatment. CDR3 DNA sequence: TGTGCCAGCAGCCAAGATTGGGGGACTAGCTTGGAGAGGGATACGCAGTATTTT. Translation gives CASSQDWGTSLERDTQYF.